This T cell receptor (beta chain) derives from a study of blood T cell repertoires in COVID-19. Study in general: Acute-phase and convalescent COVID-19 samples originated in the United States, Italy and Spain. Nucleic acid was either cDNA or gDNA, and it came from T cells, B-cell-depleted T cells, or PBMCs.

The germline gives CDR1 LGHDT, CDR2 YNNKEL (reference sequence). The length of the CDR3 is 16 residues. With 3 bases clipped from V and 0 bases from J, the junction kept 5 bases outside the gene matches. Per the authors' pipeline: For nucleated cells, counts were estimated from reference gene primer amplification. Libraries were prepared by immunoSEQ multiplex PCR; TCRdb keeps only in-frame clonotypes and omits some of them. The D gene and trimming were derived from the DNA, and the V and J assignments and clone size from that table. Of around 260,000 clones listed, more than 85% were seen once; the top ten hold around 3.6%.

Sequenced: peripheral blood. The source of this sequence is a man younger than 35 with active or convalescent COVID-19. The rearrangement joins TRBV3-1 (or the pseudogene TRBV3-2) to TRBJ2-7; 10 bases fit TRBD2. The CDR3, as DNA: TGTGCCAGCAGCCAGGGGACTAGCGAGATCTCCTACGAGCAGTACTTC. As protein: CASSQGTSEISYEQYF.